The T cell receptor beta chain under discussion was sequenced for a study of identifying expanded T cells in peripheral blood. General study points: Over about two and four weeks, about 15 and 18 clones changed, versus more than 1 between replicates. Across healthy donors, higher total template counts meant significantly greater two-week count variance.

Profiled with immunoSEQ multiplex PCR; TCRdb holds only in-frame clones, not every one. Found here are around 84,000 clones, 80% to 90% of them singletons; the top ten hold roughly 7%. Germline values: CDR1 SGHRS, CDR2 YFSETQ. V shed 2 bases, J shed 4 bases, and the junction held 11 bases outside the gene matches. The CDR3 is 16 amino acids. Notes on this clone: What it recognizes is unknown.

Healthy donors had no documented immune events, such as infections, while sampled. The sequenced material came from blood. This sequence originates from a person between 18 and 75 years old in good health. The chain is built from TRBV5-1 and TRBJ2-5, with 7 bases matching TRBD1. Here the CDR3 DNA reads TGCGCCAGCAGCTTCTCCGGGACAGTTGTGGTAGAGACCCAGTACTTC. Translating gives CASSFSGTVVVETQYF.